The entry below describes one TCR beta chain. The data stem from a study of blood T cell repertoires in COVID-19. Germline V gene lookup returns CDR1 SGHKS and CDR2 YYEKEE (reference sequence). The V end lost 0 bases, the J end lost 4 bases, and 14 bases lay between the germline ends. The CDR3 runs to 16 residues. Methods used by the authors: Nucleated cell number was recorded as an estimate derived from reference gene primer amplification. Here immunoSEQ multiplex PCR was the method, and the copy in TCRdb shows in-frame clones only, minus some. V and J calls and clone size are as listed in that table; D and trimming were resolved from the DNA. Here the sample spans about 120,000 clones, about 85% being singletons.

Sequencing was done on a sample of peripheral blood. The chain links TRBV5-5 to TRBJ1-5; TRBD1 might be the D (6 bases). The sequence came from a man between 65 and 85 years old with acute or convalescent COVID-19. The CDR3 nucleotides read TGTGCCAGCAGCTTGGCAGGGGTCCCAACAAATCAGCCCCAGCATTTT. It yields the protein CASSLAGVPTNQPQHF.